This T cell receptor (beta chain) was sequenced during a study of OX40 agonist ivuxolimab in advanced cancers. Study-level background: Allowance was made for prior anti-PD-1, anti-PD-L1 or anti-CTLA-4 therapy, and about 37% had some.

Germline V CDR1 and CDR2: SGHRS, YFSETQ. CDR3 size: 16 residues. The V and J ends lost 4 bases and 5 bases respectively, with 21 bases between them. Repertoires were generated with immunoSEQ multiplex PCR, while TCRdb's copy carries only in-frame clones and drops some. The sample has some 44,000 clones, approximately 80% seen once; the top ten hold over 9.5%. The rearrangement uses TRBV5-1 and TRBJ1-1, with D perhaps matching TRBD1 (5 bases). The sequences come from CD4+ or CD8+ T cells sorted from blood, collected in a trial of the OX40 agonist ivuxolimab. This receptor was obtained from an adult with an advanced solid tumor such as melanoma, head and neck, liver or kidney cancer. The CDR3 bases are TGCGCCAGCAGCCCGGTAGGGACTGGGTCAGGGACTGAAGCTTTCTTT. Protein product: CASSPVGTGSGTEAFF.